This entry features one T cell receptor (beta chain) sequence. The sample belongs to a study of blood T cell repertoires in COVID-19. Study context: PBMCs, B-cell-depleted T cells, or T cells provided the cDNA or gDNA that made up the material.

Germline V gene data show CDR1 as SGHRS and CDR2 as YFSETQ. Trimming at V came to 3 bases and at J to 5 bases, leaving 3 bases not matched to a gene. CDR3 length equals 15 residues. The data were produced by immunoSEQ multiplex PCR, yet TCRdb's version contains in-frame clones alone and is incomplete. This repertoire shows 240,000 or so clones, about 89% found once; its top ten account for 8.8%. All enrollees were about 18 to 95 years old and from under 25 US areas. Among Cohort 3 donors, those recovered had two negative PCRs, clearance, or symptom resolution. The receptor comes from a man aged 40-49 years who had recovered from COVID-19. The V call is TRBV5-1, the J call TRBJ2-2; 11 positions match TRBD1. The specimen was PBMCs or T cells enriched from blood (not recorded which). CDR3 sequence (DNA): TGCGCCAGCAGCTCCGGGACAGGGGGGACCGGGGAGCTGTTTTTT. It translates to CASSSGTGGTGELFF.